These 5 T cell receptor beta chains were all obtained from the same sample, sequenced in a study of cytomegalovirus exposure and HLA in healthy donors. PCR used 60 Vbeta primers and 13 Jbeta primers. Some clones are missing from TCRdb's copy, which holds only in-frame ones; the method was immunoSEQ multiplex PCR. The sample has fewer than 200,000 clones; around three quarters are singletons. Specimen: PBMCs. These receptors all stem from a woman aged 25 to 39 in good health and CMV-seronegative.

In its sample, this clone was seen a few times. CDR3: CASSLSGSDYNEQFF. CDR3 nucleotide sequence: TGTGCCAGCAGCTTGAGCGGTTCAGACTACAATGAGCAGTTCTTC. This chain joins TRBV5-4 and TRBJ2-1, with D tentatively TRBD2 (5 bases). The CDR3 consists of 15 residues. V lost 1 base to trimming and J lost 3 bases, with 11 bases between them. Germline V gives CDR1 SGHNT, CDR2 YYREEE (reference sequence).

This clone was counted between two and nine times. The rearrangement joins TRBV9 to TRBJ1-2, with 7 bases matching TRBD1. In germline, CDR1 is SGDLS, CDR2 YYNGEE. The CDR3 is made up of 12 amino acids. V gave up 3 bases and J gave up 7 bases; unmatched junction bases: 3. The CDR3 sequence is CASSADRAGYTF. The CDR3 DNA follows: TGTGCCAGCAGCGCTGACAGGGCTGGCTACACCTTC.

The V gene is TRBV21-1, the J gene TRBJ1-5; TRBD1 was called by the table and not checked on the DNA. TRBV21-1 is termed a pseudogene. The CDR3 is 17 amino acids. The CDR3 DNA reads TGTGCCAGCAGCCATCCCGACAGGGGGTCGAGCAATCAGCCCCAGCATTTT. It yields the protein CASSHPDRGSSNQPQHF.

The rearrangement links TRBV10-1 to TRBJ2-7; perhaps TRBD1 as D (6 bases). Trimming cost V 0 bases and J 5 bases, with 17 bases left between them. Germline V gene data show CDR1 as WNHNN and CDR2 as SYGVQD (reference sequence). The CDR3 has 16 amino acids. CDR3 coding DNA: TGCGCCAGCAGTGAGTCGGGGGCCAGGGGATTCCACGAGCAGTACTTC. As protein: CASSESGARGFHEQYF.

This chain connects TRBV9 to TRBJ1-4, with D possibly TRBD1 on 5 matching bases. The V gene lost 0 bases and the J gene lost 8 bases, with 14 bases spanning the gap. This CDR3 has 15 amino acids. The germline V gene has CDR1 SGDLS and CDR2 YYNGEE. CDR3 sequence reads: CASSVGTPRREKLFF. The CDR3 region has the DNA TGTGCCAGCAGCGTAGGGACACCTCGGCGGGAAAAACTGTTTTTT. Looking up the rest from reference TRBV9 and TRBJ1-4 gives the full variable domain: DSGVTQTPKHLITATGQRVTLRCSPRSGDLSVYWYQQSLDQGLQFLIQYYNGEERAKGNILERFSAQQFPDLHSELNLSSLELGDSALYFCASSVGTPRREKLFFGSGTQLSVL.